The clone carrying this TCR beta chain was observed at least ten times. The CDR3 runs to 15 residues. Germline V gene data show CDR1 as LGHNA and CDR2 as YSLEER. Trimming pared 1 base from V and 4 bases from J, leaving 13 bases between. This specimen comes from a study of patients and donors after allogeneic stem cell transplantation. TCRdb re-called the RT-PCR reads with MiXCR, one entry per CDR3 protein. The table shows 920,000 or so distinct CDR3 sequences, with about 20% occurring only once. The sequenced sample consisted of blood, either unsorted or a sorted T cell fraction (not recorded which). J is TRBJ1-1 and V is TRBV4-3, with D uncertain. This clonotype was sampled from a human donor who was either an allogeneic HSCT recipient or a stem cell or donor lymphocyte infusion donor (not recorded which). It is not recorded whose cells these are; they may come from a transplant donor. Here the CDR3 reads CASSQVERYGTEAFF. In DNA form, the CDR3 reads TGCGCCAGCAGCCAAGTAGAGCGCTACGGCACTGAAGCTTTCTTT.